Listed below are T cell receptor beta chains from one sample, sequenced in a study of a mutant IDH1 vaccine in newly diagnosed glioma. The method was immunoSEQ multiplex PCR; TCRdb's version includes in-frame clones alone and lacks a portion of them. The sample holds 30,000 to 45,000 clones, roughly nine tenths seen once. These receptors are not linked to any known antigen. The sequencing here drew on PBMCs, taken from a glioma patient whose treatment included an IDH1 peptide vaccine. The source of these receptors is a middle-aged man with glioma. The CDR3 runs from the conserved cysteine through the conserved F or W. A D gene is named only where the DNA matches it firmly. Clone size is not always given. Where it is, it says once, few, many or a class for expanded clones.

j_call: TRBJ2-5; d_call: NA; v_call: TRBV29-1; clone_size: NA; cdr3_aa: CSVRAAGETQYF; cdr3_nt: TGCAGCGTTCGGGCAGCCGGGGAGACCCAGTACTTC
j_call: TRBJ2-2; d_call: NA; v_call: TRBV7-2; clone_size: NA; cdr3_aa: CASSLVGGNTGELFF; cdr3_nt: TGTGCCAGCAGCTTAGTTGGTGGGAACACCGGGGAGCTGTTTTTT
j_call: TRBJ2-3; d_call: TRBD2; v_call: TRBV9; clone_size: NA; cdr3_aa: CASSPSTSWTDTQYF; cdr3_nt: TGTGCCAGCAGCCCGTCGACTAGCTGGACGGATACGCAGTATTTT
j_call: TRBJ2-3; d_call: NA; v_call: TRBV5-1; clone_size: NA; cdr3_aa: CASSPRGGRTDTQYF; cdr3_nt: TGCGCCAGCAGCCCCCGTGGGGGTCGCACAGATACGCAGTATTTT
j_call: TRBJ2-5; d_call: TRBD1; v_call: TRBV5-1; clone_size: NA; cdr3_aa: CASSFSDRGFKTQYF; cdr3_nt: TGCGCCAGCAGCTTCAGCGACAGGGGTTTTAAGACCCAGTACTTC
j_call: TRBJ1-1; d_call: NA; v_call: TRBV30; clone_size: few; cdr3_aa: CAWLQGLTEAFF; cdr3_nt: TGTGCCTGGCTTCAGGGTCTCACTGAAGCTTTCTTT
j_call: TRBJ1-5; d_call: TRBD1; v_call: TRBV4-1; clone_size: NA; cdr3_aa: CASSQIILNRGYSNQPQHF; cdr3_nt: TGCGCCAGCAGCCAGATCATCCTCAACAGGGGCTATAGCAATCAGCCCCAGCATTTT
j_call: TRBJ1-1; d_call: NA; v_call: TRBV30; clone_size: NA; cdr3_aa: CAWIGRVNTEAFF; cdr3_nt: TGTGCCTGGATTGGACGGGTGAACACTGAAGCTTTCTTT
j_call: TRBJ2-5; d_call: NA; v_call: TRBV28; clone_size: NA; cdr3_aa: CASSPGSRVEETQYF; cdr3_nt: TGTGCCAGCAGTCCAGGGTCACGAGTTGAAGAGACCCAGTACTTC
j_call: TRBJ2-7; d_call: NA; v_call: TRBV6-1; clone_size: NA; cdr3_aa: CASSEGWQAHSYEQYF; cdr3_nt: TGTGCCAGCAGTGAAGGGTGGCAGGCACACTCCTACGAGCAGTACTTC
j_call: TRBJ1-1; d_call: NA; v_call: TRBV19; clone_size: NA; cdr3_aa: CASSIRTLNTEAFF; cdr3_nt: TGTGCCAGTAGTATTCGGACACTTAACACTGAAGCTTTCTTT
j_call: TRBJ1-1; d_call: NA; v_call: TRBV6-5; clone_size: NA; cdr3_aa: CASSYSGNMNTEAFF; cdr3_nt: TGTGCCAGCAGTTACTCGGGCAACATGAACACTGAAGCTTTCTTT
j_call: TRBJ1-1; d_call: TRBD1; v_call: TRBV6-6; clone_size: NA; cdr3_aa: CASSGQGLSPTEAFF; cdr3_nt: TGTGCCAGCAGTGGACAGGGGCTAAGCCCCACTGAAGCTTTCTTT
j_call: TRBJ2-5; d_call: TRBD1; v_call: TRBV29-1; clone_size: NA; cdr3_aa: CSARDRVETQYF; cdr3_nt: TGCAGCGCCCGGGACAGGGTCGAGACCCAGTACTTC
j_call: TRBJ2-7; d_call: NA; v_call: TRBV4-2; clone_size: once; cdr3_aa: CASSQASGVIEQYF; cdr3_nt: TGTGCCAGCAGCCAAGCAAGTGGGGTTATCGAGCAGTACTTC
j_call: TRBJ1-1; d_call: TRBD1; v_call: TRBV7-9; clone_size: NA; cdr3_aa: CASSRKQGAEAFF; cdr3_nt: TGTGCCAGCAGCCGGAAACAGGGGGCTGAAGCTTTCTTT
j_call: TRBJ2-3; d_call: NA; v_call: TRBV2; clone_size: NA; cdr3_aa: CASSEARPTSTDTQYF; cdr3_nt: TGTGCCAGCAGTGAAGCTAGACCGACTAGCACAGATACGCAGTATTTT
j_call: TRBJ2-1; d_call: TRBD2; v_call: TRBV7-3; clone_size: NA; cdr3_aa: CASSLNGGRVYNEQFF; cdr3_nt: TGTGCCAGCAGCTTAAACGGCGGGAGGGTTTACAATGAGCAGTTCTTC
j_call: TRBJ1-1; d_call: NA; v_call: TRBV6-5; clone_size: NA; cdr3_aa: CASSQQLREAFF; cdr3_nt: TGTGCCAGCAGCCAACAACTGAGAGAAGCTTTCTTT
j_call: TRBJ1-3; d_call: NA; v_call: TRBV6-5; clone_size: NA; cdr3_aa: CASSWTRYSGNTIYF; cdr3_nt: TGTGCCAGCAGTTGGACACGATACTCTGGAAACACCATATATTTT
j_call: TRBJ1-2; d_call: TRBD1; v_call: TRBV25-1; clone_size: NA; cdr3_aa: CASSEQGAPGGYGYTF; cdr3_nt: TGTGCCAGCAGTGAACAGGGGGCTCCGGGGGGGTATGGCTACACCTTC
j_call: TRBJ2-6; d_call: NA; v_call: TRBV7-2; clone_size: NA; cdr3_aa: CASSAPNTGPSSGANVLTF; cdr3_nt: TGTGCCAGCAGCGCCCCGAATACAGGGCCCAGCTCTGGGGCCAACGTCCTGACTTTC
j_call: TRBJ1-4; d_call: NA; v_call: TRBV10-3; clone_size: NA; cdr3_aa: CAILGRGVGEKLFF; cdr3_nt: TGTGCCATCCTTGGGAGGGGGGTGGGTGAAAAACTGTTTTTT
j_call: TRBJ2-7; d_call: NA; v_call: TRBV30; clone_size: NA; cdr3_aa: CAWSPQRGEQYF; cdr3_nt: TGTGCCTGGAGTCCCCAGAGAGGCGAGCAGTACTTC
j_call: TRBJ2-4; d_call: TRBD2; v_call: TRBV10-3; clone_size: NA; cdr3_aa: CAILSGGRPPLAKNIQYF; cdr3_nt: TGTGCCATCTTGAGCGGGGGGCGCCCTCCCCTAGCCAAAAACATTCAGTACTTC
j_call: TRBJ1-2; d_call: NA; v_call: TRBV7-8; clone_size: NA; cdr3_aa: CASSLAGPTAAPYGYTF; cdr3_nt: TGTGCCAGCAGCTTAGCGGGTCCGACAGCGGCGCCGTATGGCTACACCTTC
j_call: TRBJ2-1; d_call: NA; v_call: TRBV6-5; clone_size: NA; cdr3_aa: CASSSSLPASYNEQFF; cdr3_nt: TGTGCCAGCAGTTCGTCCCTGCCGGCTTCCTACAATGAGCAGTTCTTC
j_call: TRBJ1-5; d_call: NA; v_call: TRBV30; clone_size: NA; cdr3_aa: CAWSVGAGTNQPQHF; cdr3_nt: TGTGCCTGGAGTGTAGGGGCAGGAACCAATCAGCCCCAGCATTTT
j_call: TRBJ1-1; d_call: TRBD1; v_call: TRBV5-3; clone_size: NA; cdr3_aa: CARSRQGTTEAFF; cdr3_nt: TGTGCCAGAAGCCGACAGGGGACCACTGAAGCTTTCTTT
j_call: TRBJ1-1; d_call: NA; v_call: TRBV7-8; clone_size: NA; cdr3_aa: CASSSHLNTEAFF; cdr3_nt: TGTGCCAGCAGCTCACACCTGAACACTGAAGCTTTCTTT
j_call: TRBJ1-4; d_call: NA; v_call: TRBV29-1; clone_size: NA; cdr3_aa: CSVEGRERTNEKLFF; cdr3_nt: TGCAGCGTTGAGGGCAGGGAAAGAACTAATGAAAAACTGTTTTTT
j_call: TRBJ1-2; d_call: NA; v_call: TRBV19; clone_size: NA; cdr3_aa: CASRPVSGGYTF; cdr3_nt: TGTGCCAGTAGGCCCGTCTCGGGAGGCTACACCTTC
j_call: TRBJ2-5; d_call: TRBD1; v_call: TRBV19; clone_size: NA; cdr3_aa: CASSFSGTGLETQYF; cdr3_nt: TGTGCCAGTAGTTTCTCCGGGACAGGGCTAGAGACCCAGTACTTC
j_call: TRBJ2-3; d_call: NA; v_call: TRBV6-5; clone_size: NA; cdr3_aa: CASSSLGRNTDTQYF; cdr3_nt: TGTGCCAGCAGTTCCCTGGGCAGAAACACAGATACGCAGTATTTT
j_call: TRBJ2-7; d_call: NA; v_call: TRBV6-6; clone_size: NA; cdr3_aa: CASTTPNSYEQYF; cdr3_nt: TGTGCCAGCACGACTCCCAACTCCTACGAGCAGTACTTC
j_call: TRBJ2-5; d_call: NA; v_call: TRBV5-1; clone_size: NA; cdr3_aa: CASSEGSQETQYF; cdr3_nt: TGCGCCAGCAGCGAGGGTAGCCAAGAGACCCAGTACTTC
j_call: TRBJ2-7; d_call: NA; v_call: TRBV7-6; clone_size: NA; cdr3_aa: CASSAGQGSYEQYF; cdr3_nt: TGTGCCAGCAGCGCGGGGCAGGGATCGTACGAGCAGTACTTC
j_call: TRBJ1-4; d_call: NA; v_call: TRBV6-1; clone_size: NA; cdr3_aa: CASSTGQLGYGELFF; cdr3_nt: TGTGCCAGCAGTACCGGACAGTTGGGCTATGGGGAACTGTTTTTT
j_call: TRBJ2-1; d_call: TRBD1; v_call: TRBV5-1; clone_size: NA; cdr3_aa: CASSPGTGAYNEQFF; cdr3_nt: TGCGCCAGCAGCCCCGGGACAGGGGCGTACAATGAGCAGTTCTTC
j_call: TRBJ2-3; d_call: TRBD1; v_call: TRBV5-1; clone_size: NA; cdr3_aa: CASSLGTGGTDTQYF; cdr3_nt: TGCGCCAGCAGCTTGGGGACAGGGGGCACAGATACGCAGTATTTT
j_call: TRBJ2-7; d_call: TRBD1; v_call: TRBV5-4; clone_size: once; cdr3_aa: CASSLRTGSSYEQYF; cdr3_nt: TGTGCCAGCAGCTTACGGACAGGGAGCTCCTACGAGCAGTACTTC
j_call: TRBJ1-2; d_call: NA; v_call: TRBV4-1; clone_size: NA; cdr3_aa: CASSQGPAEERYWGYTF; cdr3_nt: TGCGCCAGCAGCCAAGGGCCGGCGGAGGAAAGGTATTGGGGCTACACCTTC
j_call: TRBJ2-1; d_call: NA; v_call: TRBV5-1; clone_size: NA; cdr3_aa: CASSLRGGRSYNEQFF; cdr3_nt: TGCGCCAGCAGCTTGAGGGGGGGCCGTTCCTACAATGAGCAGTTCTTC
j_call: TRBJ2-1; d_call: TRBD1; v_call: TRBV27; clone_size: NA; cdr3_aa: CASSLGRQGYSYNEQFF; cdr3_nt: TGTGCCAGCAGTTTAGGACGACAGGGATACTCCTACAATGAGCAGTTCTTC
j_call: TRBJ1-2; d_call: NA; v_call: TRBV21-1; clone_size: NA; cdr3_aa: CASSKPKDRKANYGYTF; cdr3_nt: TGTGCCAGCAGCAAACCGAAGGACAGGAAAGCTAACTATGGCTACACCTTC
j_call: TRBJ1-2; d_call: NA; v_call: TRBV5-1; clone_size: NA; cdr3_aa: CASSLTGHYGYTF; cdr3_nt: TGCGCCAGCAGCCTAACAGGTCACTATGGCTACACCTTC
j_call: TRBJ1-3; d_call: NA; v_call: TRBV7-6; clone_size: NA; cdr3_aa: CASSFGQGLGNTIYF; cdr3_nt: TGTGCCAGCAGCTTTGGCCAGGGGCTAGGAAACACCATATATTTT
j_call: TRBJ1-2; d_call: NA; v_call: TRBV7-2; clone_size: NA; cdr3_aa: CASSPNPGSNYGYTF; cdr3_nt: TGTGCCAGCAGCCCCAACCCGGGCTCCAACTATGGCTACACCTTC
j_call: TRBJ2-5; d_call: TRBD2; v_call: TRBV5-1; clone_size: NA; cdr3_aa: CASSSNGLAGQETQYF; cdr3_nt: TGCGCCAGCAGCAGTAACGGACTAGCGGGACAAGAGACCCAGTACTTC
j_call: TRBJ1-3; d_call: NA; v_call: TRBV1; clone_size: NA; cdr3_aa: CTSSQVPTGGDGNTIYF; cdr3_nt: TGCACCAGCAGCCAAGTCCCTACAGGGGGCGACGGAAACACCATATATTTT
j_call: TRBJ1-4; d_call: NA; v_call: TRBV7-6; clone_size: NA; cdr3_aa: CASSFRDRATNEKLFF; cdr3_nt: TGTGCCAGCAGCTTCCGGGACCGTGCAACTAATGAAAAACTGTTTTTT
j_call: TRBJ2-7; d_call: NA; v_call: TRBV29-1; clone_size: NA; cdr3_aa: CSVYDGVKSYEQYF; cdr3_nt: TGCAGCGTCTATGACGGGGTCAAGTCCTACGAGCAGTACTTC
j_call: TRBJ2-1; d_call: TRBD2; v_call: TRBV19; clone_size: NA; cdr3_aa: CASSMGLAGNEQFF; cdr3_nt: TGTGCCAGTAGTATGGGACTAGCGGGCAATGAGCAGTTCTTC
j_call: TRBJ1-2; d_call: NA; v_call: TRBV5-4; clone_size: NA; cdr3_aa: CASSLEVGATYGYTF; cdr3_nt: TGTGCCAGCAGCTTGGAGGTAGGGGCGACCTATGGCTACACCTTC
j_call: TRBJ2-1; d_call: TRBD2; v_call: TRBV19; clone_size: NA; cdr3_aa: CASSGVAGGYNEQFF; cdr3_nt: TGTGCCAGTAGTGGAGTAGCGGGGGGGTACAATGAGCAGTTCTTC
j_call: TRBJ1-3; d_call: NA; v_call: TRBV7-9; clone_size: NA; cdr3_aa: CASSFQPGNTIYF; cdr3_nt: TGTGCCAGCAGCTTTCAGCCTGGAAACACCATATATTTT
j_call: TRBJ2-1; d_call: NA; v_call: TRBV27; clone_size: NA; cdr3_aa: CASSTDAGISGEQFF; cdr3_nt: TGTGCCAGCAGTACGGACGCAGGGATCAGCGGTGAGCAGTTCTTC
j_call: TRBJ2-7; d_call: NA; v_call: TRBV5-1; clone_size: NA; cdr3_aa: CASSLASGLAHEQYF; cdr3_nt: TGCGCCAGCAGCTTGGCCTCTGGGCTAGCCCACGAGCAGTACTTC
j_call: TRBJ1-6; d_call: TRBD1; v_call: TRBV28; clone_size: NA; cdr3_aa: CASSSGDSAFYNSPLHF; cdr3_nt: TGTGCCAGCAGTTCCGGGGACAGCGCCTTCTATAATTCACCCCTCCACTTT
j_call: TRBJ2-7; d_call: TRBD1; v_call: TRBV29-1; clone_size: NA; cdr3_aa: CSVEDRKSSYEQYF; cdr3_nt: TGCAGCGTTGAGGACAGGAAGAGCTCCTACGAGCAGTACTTC